This TCR beta chain was recovered during a study of response to subunit inactivated influenza vaccine. Study findings and constraints: Researchers suggested that each seasonal influenza vaccination recruits few new T cells.

TCRdb redid the calling of the RT-PCR reads with MiXCR, one entry per CDR3 protein. The data show about 300,000 distinct CDR3 sequences, approximately 21% seen once. CDR1 and CDR2 (germline): SGDLS, YYNGEE. This CDR3 spans 13 amino acids. Trimming pared 2 bases from V and 6 bases from J, leaving 8 bases between. This clonotype was observed a single time. What it binds is unknown. The rearrangement joins TRBV9 to TRBJ2-2; D uncertain. The receptor's source is a man aged 50-75 years who received an inactivated influenza vaccine. Source: PBMCs from blood, taken approximately 20 months after vaccination. CDR3 in DNA: TGTGCCAGCAGCGTCCGAAGGGCCGGGGAGCTGTTTTTT. Amino acids: CASSVRRAGELFF.